The 9 T cell receptor beta chains reported below all come from one sample, sequenced in a study of T-cell reconstitution after alpha-beta-depleted transplantation in children. TCRbeta library preparation incorporated unique molecular identifiers. TCRdb ran MiXCR on the PCR reads and lists one entry per CDR3 protein. Of about 58,000 distinct CDR3 sequences listed, about 40% are singletons. The input for sequencing was PBMCs, mostly from graft donor cells, taken 360 days after TCRalphabeta/CD19-depleted stem cell transplant. These receptors were obtained from a male patient between 10 and 17 years old who had a stem cell transplant for acute lymphoblastic leukemia, so the T cells may come from the graft donor.

A note on this clonotype: The junction does not match germline at one end; this may be a read error. The gene calls are TRBV7-7 and TRBJ2-5; weak D call: TRBD2 (5 bases). CDR3 size: 14 residues. Germline V CDR1 and CDR2: SSHAT, FNYEAQ (reference sequence). CDR3 coding DNA: TGTGCTAGCAGCTTGGGAGCAGGCGTAGAGACCCAGTACTTC. Amino acid sequence: CASSLGAGVETQYF.

This clonotype was counted only a few times. The J gene is TRBJ1-2, the V gene TRBV12-3 or TRBV12-4; D may be TRBD1 (5 bases). The ends were cut back, 3 bases at V and 8 bases at J, with 13 bases in the middle. This CDR3 contains 13 residues. The CDR3 reads CASSLNQGRGYTF. The CDR3 DNA is TGTGCCAGCAGTTTGAATCAGGGTAGAGGCTACACCTTC.

The chain uses TRBV18 and TRBJ2-1; 8 nucleotides agree with TRBD2. The CDR3 loop spans 16 amino acids. Germline lookup yields CDR1 KGHSH and CDR2 LQKENI. V was clipped by 6 bases and J by 7 bases; unmatched bases: 14. The CDR3 here is CASSNPGLGSLNEQFF. The CDR3 DNA sequence: TGTGCCAGCTCGAATCCGGGACTAGGGAGTCTGAATGAGCAGTTCTTC.

The rearrangement joins TRBV12-3 or TRBV12-4 to TRBJ2-3; 9 bases fit TRBD1. This CDR3 region has 15 residues. The V segment lost 6 bases and the J segment 5 bases; nucleotides outside the gene matches: 9. The DNA for the CDR3 is TGTGCCAGCAGACCCGGGACAGGGAAGGGAGATACGCAGTATTTT. It specifies CASRPGTGKGDTQYF.

A few counts support this clonotype. The chain links TRBV27 to TRBJ1-2; 7 positions agree with TRBD1. The V segment lost 3 bases and the J segment 4 bases; nucleotides outside the gene matches: 5. The CDR3 loop spans 14 amino acids. From germline, CDR1 is MNHEY and CDR2 SMNVEV (reference sequence). CDR3 sequence: CASSFGDSRYGYTF. The CDR3 coding sequence is TGTGCCAGCAGTTTTGGGGACAGCCGCTATGGCTACACCTTC.

This clonotype was seen more than once but under ten times. This chain uses TRBV11-2 with TRBJ2-5; 11 bases agree with TRBD2. In germline, CDR1 is SGHAT, CDR2 FQNNGV. The ends lost 6 bases at V and 2 bases at J; junction bases unmatched: 8. The CDR3 is 16 amino acids. The CDR3 loop reads CASSPLLAGGQETQYF. In DNA form, the CDR3 reads TGTGCCAGCAGTCCACTCCTAGCGGGGGGACAAGAGACCCAGTACTTC.

The chain couples TRBV29-1 to TRBJ2-7; 11 nucleotides line up with TRBD1. After removal of 4 bases from V and 3 bases from J, the junction contained 5 bases not matched to a gene. The CDR3 covers 14 residues. The germline gives CDR1 SQVTM, CDR2 ANQGSEA. DNA for the CDR3: TGCAGCGTTGGGACCGGGACAGGGGGCTACGAGCAGTACTTC. Translating it yields CSVGTGTGGYEQYF.

This clonotype was counted only a few times. V and J are TRBV9 and TRBJ2-4, with a tentative D call TRBD2 (5 bases). V gave up 0 bases and J gave up 0 bases, with 13 bases separating them. The CDR3 sequence is 17 residues long. Germline values: CDR1 SGDLS, CDR2 YYNGEE. The CDR3 DNA reads TGTGCCAGCAGCGTAGGCCTGCTAGCAGAAGCCAAAAACATTCAGTACTTC. Residues: CASSVGLLAEAKNIQYF.

The chain has TRBV4-2 and TRBJ1-2, with 8 bases lining up with TRBD1. The length of the CDR3 is 16 residues. Trimming cost V 4 bases and J 4 bases; bases outside gene matches: 11. Germline assignment: CDR1 LGHNA and CDR2 YNFKEQ. CDR3 region: CASSPGQGDRSYGYTF. The CDR3 bases are TGTGCCAGCAGCCCCGGACAGGGCGATCGATCCTATGGCTACACCTTC.